Given below is one TCR beta chain in context. Its specificity is unknown. The data stem from a study of blood T cells in healthy people across ages. Samples each had at least 5.5 micrograms of total RNA extracted. Germline CDR1 SEHNR, CDR2 FQNEAQ (reference sequence). This CDR3 is 13 amino acids long. Trimming took 0 bases from V and 6 from J, leaving 8 bases between them. Study outcomes and limitations: Across the age range, TCR beta diversity per million T cells fell in a roughly linear way.

Combining a sample-barcoded 5' primer with a J-beta primer mix, a second PCR ran for roughly 7 to 12 cycles. TCRdb ran MiXCR on the 5' RACE reads and lists one entry per CDR3 protein. Of more than 600,000 distinct CDR3 sequences listed, 20% to 25% are singletons. This same sample was also taken into another study, of T cells of mothers and their children.

This chain uses TRBV7-9 with TRBJ1-2; no reliable D call. The specimen was blood. The receptor's source is a boy aged 5-17 years in good health. The CDR3 region has the DNA TGTGCCAGCAGCTTAGCGAGCGAGCATGGCTACACCTTC. Its protein is CASSLASEHGYTF.